This TCR beta chain derives from a study of control samples from healthy donors and cancer patients. The assay was immunoSEQ multiplex PCR, and TCRdb's table has in-frame clones only and misses some. Found here are 140,000 or so clones, about 90% of them singletons; the top ten hold more than 3%. CDR1 is SEHNR and CDR2 is FQNEAQ in the germline V gene (reference sequence). Trimming took 7 bases from V and 4 from J; bases not matched to a gene: 15. This CDR3 contains 16 residues. The sequenced sample consisted of blood. The chain combines TRBV7-9 with TRBJ2-7; the match to TRBD1 covers 8 bases. The receptor was isolated from a man aged 25 to 40 in good health. The CDR3: CASTHTGTGKKYEQYF. The CDR3, as DNA: TGTGCCAGCACCCACACCGGGACAGGAAAAAAGTACGAGCAGTACTTC.